A single sample is the source of the 28 T cell receptor beta chains below, sequenced in a study of human T cells and chemical hapten exposure. In TCRdb, the RACE reads were re-called with MiXCR into one record per CDR3 protein. Found here are about 100,000 distinct CDR3 sequences, 10% to 12% of them singletons; the top ten hold 3% to 4%. As to time point: patch test 2, 6 weeks after DPC sensitization. Treatment here: therapeutic diphenylcyclopropenone sensitization with weekly scalp DPC. The sequencing here drew on whole blood, taken in connection with sensitization to the hapten diphenylcyclopropenone (DPC). Every receptor here comes from a woman aged 40-49 years with alopecia areata. Some clones in this sample may be carry-over from other donors' samples.

This clonotype came up a few times. The chain carries TRBV12-3 or TRBV12-4 and TRBJ1-1, with D unresolved. V lost 3 bases to trimming and J lost 4 bases, with 12 bases between them. This CDR3 spans 14 amino acids. CDR3 DNA: TGTGCCAGCAGTTTCAGCGGGATCGGCACTGAAGCTTTCTTT. Its translation is CASSFSGIGTEAFF.

This clonotype was detected a few times. V usage is TRBV4-3 and J usage is TRBJ1-5; maybe TRBD1 (5 bases). V lost 0 bases, J lost 6 bases, and 18 bases lay in between. CDR1 is LGHNA, CDR2 YSLEER, per germline. This CDR3 has 17 residues. The CDR3 spells CASSQEGGSLRGQPQHF. The CDR3 coding sequence is TGCGCCAGCAGCCAAGAAGGTGGCTCATTGAGGGGTCAGCCCCAGCATTTT.

This clonotype was seen a few times. This sequence joins TRBV24-1 and TRBJ2-3, with 10 bases that match TRBD1. This CDR3 has 14 residues. The ends lost 9 bases at V and 4 bases at J; junction bases unmatched: 6. Germline values: CDR1 KGHDR, CDR2 SFDVKD. The CDR3 loop is CATAGQGEADTQYF. CDR3 nucleotides: TGTGCCACCGCCGGACAGGGGGAGGCAGATACGCAGTATTTT.

This clonotype was seen repeatedly, ten times or more. The chain combines TRBV4-2 with TRBJ2-1; TRBD2 might be the D (5 bases). This CDR3 is built from 17 residues. V lost 0 bases and J 6 bases, leaving 18 bases between the germline ends. Looked up from germline, CDR1 is LGHNA and CDR2 is YNFKEQ. The CDR3, as DNA: TGTGCCAGCAGCCAAGATACGCGGCCGCCCGGAGGCAATGAGCAGTTCTTC. It specifies CASSQDTRPPGGNEQFF.

Many counts were recorded for this clonotype. The V and J genes are TRBV6-2 or TRBV6-3 and TRBJ2-2; D not certain. There are 18 residues in the CDR3. V shed 2 bases and J shed 2 bases, with 18 bases lying between them. Germline CDR1 and CDR2: MNHEY and SVGEGT. As DNA, the CDR3 is TGTGCCAGCAGTTACCAGGCGGTTGAGCCCTACAACACCGGGGAGCTGTTTTTT. It is translated as CASSYQAVEPYNTGELFF.

The V and J genes are TRBV6-1 and TRBJ1-1, with unresolved D. The V end was cut by 10 bases, the J end by 1 base, with 16 bases between. In germline, CDR1 is MNHNS, CDR2 SASEGT. The CDR3 sequence is 14 residues long. CDR3 amino acids: CATGGFGKNTEAFF. The CDR3 bases are TGTGCCACCGGAGGGTTCGGGAAGAACACTGAAGCTTTCTTT.

The table lists this clonotype with many counts. This sequence joins TRBV9 and TRBJ2-2, with 7 bases matching TRBD2. This CDR3 is 18 amino acids long. With 5 bases clipped from V and 1 base from J, the junction kept 14 bases outside the gene matches. Looked up from germline, CDR1 is SGDLS and CDR2 is YYNGEE. The CDR3 bases are TGTGCCAGCAGTCGGGGGTTGGGGCAGCGGGAGAACACCGGGGAGCTGTTTTTT. Its translation: CASSRGLGQRENTGELFF.

This clonotype was detected only a few times. The chain has TRBV2 and TRBJ2-2; the D gene is possibly TRBD1 (5 bases). Looked up from germline, CDR1 is SNHLY and CDR2 is FYNNEI. Trimming left V 6 bases short and J 0 bases short, with 11 bases between. The CDR3 contains 15 residues. CDR3 nucleotides: TGTGCCAGCAGGGAACAGGCCCCGAACACCGGGGAGCTGTTTTTT. Translated: CASREQAPNTGELFF.

This clonotype is a singleton in its sample. The J gene is TRBJ2-7, the V gene TRBV28; possible D gene TRBD2, 6 bases. Germline values: CDR1 MDHEN, CDR2 SYDVKM. Trimming removed 7 bases at V and 0 bases at J, with 16 bases between. The CDR3 consists of 15 residues. The CDR3 nucleotides read TGTGCCAGCAAGTTGGGGCGGGACCTCTCCTACGAGCAGTACTTC. This translates into CASKLGRDLSYEQYF.

This clonotype was seen a handful of times. V and J are TRBV7-6 and TRBJ2-2; D is unresolved. The CDR3 length is 13 residues. The germline V gene encodes CDR1 SGHVS and CDR2 FNYEAQ. V lost 2 bases, J lost 8 bases, and 9 bases lay in between. The CDR3 loop reads CASSLTPRGELFF. The CDR3 DNA is TGTGCCAGCAGCTTAACCCCACGGGGGGAGCTGTTTTTT.

The chain is built from TRBV4-3 and TRBJ2-7, with 8 bases matching TRBD1. J gave up 3 bases and V 0 bases, and 7 bases lay outside the gene matches. This CDR3 contains 16 residues. Per the germline V gene, CDR1 is LGHNA and CDR2 is YSLEER. The CDR3: CASSQDSMTGDYEQYF. The CDR3, as DNA: TGCGCCAGCAGCCAAGATTCAATGACAGGGGACTACGAGCAGTACTTC.

This clonotype was found many times. The chain couples TRBV20-1 to TRBJ2-1, with 13 bases that match TRBD2. In germline, CDR1 is DFQATT, CDR2 SNEGSKA (reference sequence). The V gene end was trimmed by 4 bases and the J gene end by 10 bases; junction bases not matched to a gene: 7. The CDR3 is made up of 14 amino acids. The CDR3 coding sequence is TGCAGTGCTACTTCGACTAGCGGGAGGCCCGAGCAGTTCTTC. Its protein product is CSATSTSGRPEQFF.

In the case of this clonotype: With a much larger clone just one base away, this may be a read error. The chain links TRBV2 to TRBJ1-2, with D unclear. The CDR3 has 15 amino acids. V lost 1 base, J lost 4 bases, and 13 bases lay in between. Germline V gene sequence: CDR1 SNHLY, CDR2 FYNNEI. The CDR3 nucleotides read TGTGCCAGCAGTGAAGAGGGCAGATCCCCCTATGGCTACACCTTC. As protein: CASSEEGRSPYGYTF.

V is TRBV3-1 and J is TRBJ1-2; tentative D call: TRBD1 (6 bases). The V and J ends lost 6 bases and 8 bases respectively, with 22 bases between them. Germline CDR1 LGHDT, CDR2 YNNKEL (reference sequence). The CDR3 runs 15 residues. CDR3 residues: CASSPSDGGISGYTF. CDR3 in DNA: TGTGCCAGCAGTCCTTCAGACGGGGGCATATCGGGCTACACCTTC.

This clonotype came up a few times. CDR3 amino acids: CASRRQGAQGETQYF. CDR3 in DNA: TGTGCCAGCAGACGACAGGGGGCGCAGGGAGAGACCCAGTACTTC. The chain links TRBV11-2 to TRBJ2-5; 10 bases align to TRBD1. The germline V gene has CDR1 SGHAT and CDR2 FQNNGV. This CDR3 comprises 15 residues. The trim removed 6 bases at V and 4 bases at J, leaving 8 bases unmatched.

In its sample, this clonotype was seen many times. The gene calls are TRBV5-4 and TRBJ2-4; 8 bases align to TRBD1. The CDR3 runs 15 residues. V trimming: 4 bases; J trimming: 8 bases; junction bases outside the gene matches: 11. In germline, CDR1 is SGHNT, CDR2 YYREEE (reference sequence). CDR3 amino acids: CASSPGGRQGHIQYF. DNA for the CDR3: TGTGCCAGCAGCCCCGGTGGTAGACAGGGGCACATTCAGTACTTC.

This clonotype showed up many times. V usage is TRBV3-1 and J usage is TRBJ2-4; D unresolved. Germline CDR1 is LGHDT and CDR2 is YNNKEL (reference sequence). Trimming pared 5 bases from V and 6 bases from J, leaving 17 bases between. The CDR3 is 15 amino acids. CDR3 residues: CASSLSGPRINIQYF. DNA for the CDR3: TGTGCCAGCAGCTTGTCCGGCCCCAGGATAAACATTCAGTACTTC. The full variable domain, with the rest looked up from reference TRBV3-1 and TRBJ2-4, is DTAVSQTPKYLVTQMGNDKSIKCEQNLGHDTMYWYKQDSKKFLKIMFSYNNKELIINETVPNRFSPKSPDKAHLNLHINSLELGDSAVYFCASSLSGPRINIQYFGAGTRLSVL.

This clonotype was recorded at least ten times. The gene calls are TRBV4-2 and TRBJ2-7; 8 nucleotides agree with TRBD2. In germline, CDR1 is LGHNA, CDR2 YNFKEQ. The CDR3 spans 15 residues. The ends lost 0 bases at V and 4 bases at J; junction bases unmatched: 5. CDR3 in amino acids: CASSQESSGLYEQYF. The CDR3 coding sequence is TGTGCCAGCAGCCAAGAGTCTAGCGGGCTTTACGAGCAGTACTTC.

This clonotype was seen ten or more times. The chain has TRBV12-3 or TRBV12-4 and TRBJ1-1, with D unresolved. The CDR3 is 18 amino acids. V lost 5 bases, J lost 1 base, and 23 bases lay in between. The DNA for the CDR3 is TGTGCCAGCAGTCTTGAACCCTTTGGAGGCAGGCGGAACACTGAAGCTTTCTTT. Its protein is CASSLEPFGGRRNTEAFF.

This clonotype was recorded many times. J is TRBJ2-7 and V is TRBV20-1, with D perhaps matching TRBD2 (5 bases). V was clipped by 0 bases and J by 4 bases, with 10 bases between them. The germline V gene encodes CDR1 DFQATT and CDR2 SNEGSKA (reference sequence). CDR3 length: 13 amino acids. For the CDR3, the DNA is TGCAGTGCTAGAGATGAGGGTGGGTACGAGCAGTACTTC. This translates into CSARDEGGYEQYF.

This clonotype was detected ten times or more. The gene calls are TRBV6-5 and TRBJ1-6; TRBD1 matches 7 bases. V gave up 4 bases and J gave up 9 bases; unmatched junction bases: 9. Germline values: CDR1 MNHEY, CDR2 SVGAGI. The CDR3 has 15 residues. CDR3 residues: CASSLQGTSISPLHF. As DNA, the CDR3 is TGTGCCAGCAGTTTACAGGGGACCTCCATTTCACCCCTCCACTTT.

This clonotype was counted many times. An end of the junction does not agree with germline; a read error may underlie this. V is TRBV5-4 and J is TRBJ2-7; 8 bases match TRBD1. This CDR3 contains 14 residues. CDR1 and CDR2 from the germline V gene are SGHNT and YYREEE (reference sequence). CDR3 sequence: CASRMDRASSEQYF. Here the CDR3 DNA reads TGTGCCAGCAGGATGGACAGGGCGTCCTCCGAGCAGTACTTC.

This clonotype was counted a few times. The chain recombines TRBV14 with TRBJ1-2; perhaps TRBD1 as D (5 bases). The germline V gene encodes CDR1 SGHDN and CDR2 FVKESK. The CDR3 covers 13 residues. V was trimmed by 4 bases and J by 8 bases, leaving 14 bases between them. The CDR3 region is CASSLSTRDGYTF. The CDR3 DNA reads TGTGCCAGCAGCCTTTCGACCAGGGACGGCTACACCTTC.

This clonotype was counted a few times. J is TRBJ2-1 and V is TRBV9; D perhaps matches TRBD1 (7 bases). The CDR3 length is 16 residues. The germline V and J ends were trimmed by 4 bases and 4 bases, with 18 bases remaining between them. CDR1 and CDR2 (germline): SGDLS, YYNGEE. The CDR3 bases are TGTGCCAGCAGCCCCCGGCGACAGGGACTGTACAATGAGCAGTTCTTC. Its protein is CASSPRRQGLYNEQFF.

This clonotype was recorded a few times. The chain employs TRBV6-2 or TRBV6-3 and TRBJ1-5, with a possible D match to TRBD1 (5 bases). This CDR3 comprises 15 residues. V gave up 7 bases and J gave up 6 bases, with 19 bases separating them. The germline gives CDR1 MNHEY, CDR2 SVGEGT. The CDR3 nucleotides are TGTGCCAGCACCTTCTACCCCCTCGGGACTCAGCCCCAGCATTTT. Translated: CASTFYPLGTQPQHF.

This CDR3 reads CASSYKGAVGAGELFF. CDR3 in DNA: TGTGCCAGCAGTTACAAGGGGGCCGTTGGGGCCGGGGAGCTGTTTTTT. The chain joins TRBV6-5 to TRBJ2-2; 7 bases fit TRBD1. The trim removed 2 bases at V and 6 bases at J, leaving 9 bases unmatched. Germline lookup yields CDR1 MNHEY and CDR2 SVGAGI. The CDR3 runs to 16 residues.

J is TRBJ1-1 and V is TRBV7-2, with TRBD1 matching 10 bases. The V gene end was trimmed by 4 bases and the J gene end by 4 bases; junction bases not matched to a gene: 12. The CDR3 has 17 amino acids. The germline gives CDR1 SGHTA, CDR2 FQGNSA. The CDR3 sequence is CASSSRGTGVVSTEAFF. The CDR3 DNA sequence: TGTGCCAGCAGCTCTCGGGGGACAGGGGTTGTAAGCACTGAAGCTTTCTTT. Based on the CDR3 plus reference TRBV7-2 and TRBJ1-1, the full variable domain is GAGVSQSPSNKVTEKGKDVELRCDPISGHTALYWYRQSLGQGLEFLIYFQGNSAPDKSGLPSDRFSAERTGGSVSTLTIQRTQQEDSAVYLCASSSRGTGVVSTEAFFGQGTRLTVV.

This clonotype was recorded many times. V and J are TRBV10-2 and TRBJ2-7; D is unclear. Trimming stripped 6 bases from V and 0 bases from J, with 9 bases between. The CDR3 consists of 13 residues. From germline, CDR1 is WSHSY and CDR2 SAAADI. CDR3 bases: TGCGCCAGCAGCTTGCTCAGCTCCTACGAGCAGTACTTC. Translating gives CASSLLSSYEQYF.